The TCR beta chain described here comes from a study of vaccination effects on CD4 cells after COVID-19 (dated by TCRdb to 2021 to 2024). In terms of the full investigation: Participants received two doses of either the BNT162b2 or the mRNA-1273 mRNA SARS-CoV-2 vaccine. SARS-CoV-2 spike-specific CD4+ TCR repertoires were compared before and after mRNA vaccination in COVID-19 convalescent patients and in infection-naive vaccine recipients. Altogether, nine to ten COVID-19 convalescent patients and 4 SARS-CoV-2-naive healthy vaccine recipients made up the full study. Cultures from other donors in the study were sequenced with the Oncomine TCR Beta short-read assay on an Illumina iSeq 100.

V sheds 8 bases and J sheds 5 bases, leaving 19 bases between their ends. The germline V gene (reference sequence) supplies CDR1 MNHEY and CDR2 SMNVEV. Including the terminal cysteine and phenylalanine, the CDR3 comprises 15 residues. This entry keeps only the CDR3 DNA: 45 bases, framed from base 1. Library preparation was by the immunoSEQ multiplex PCR assay. TCR beta CDR3 sequencing was performed on DNA from the cultured, isolated CD4+ T cells. The paper's processing steps were these. Non-productive TCR sequences were removed, reads were trimmed to the CDR3 region, and CDR3s of at least 7 amino acids were retained. Antigen-specific clonotypes were identified using the MANAFEST web app by comparison of expansion in peptide wells against reference cultures. For clones to be considered positive, expansion at FDR<0.05 versus reference and all other wells, an odds ratio above 5, and a frequency above 0.1% in two replicate wells were required. Cross-reactive clonotypes were defined as significantly expanded in SARS-CoV-2 spike wells and in at least one common cold coronavirus spike condition. CDR3 similarity was assessed by Levenshtein distance with the stringdist R package, and unrooted trees were built with ape in R 3.6.1. What TCRdb holds here is the immuneACCESS table cut down to in-frame rearrangements. Part of the clones is not present; checked against another copy, under half of the missing clones reflect an unresolved V gene, and the others are unexplained. V and J calls and clone size are copied from that table; D and trimming were computed from the DNA. Counted in this sample were tens of thousands of clones; approximately 79% of them appeared once. Over 5% of the sample belongs to the ten largest clones.

In the ViraFEST assay, PBMC were stimulated with viral peptide pools, and antigen-specific CD4+ T cell clonotypes were then identified by expansion using TCR sequencing. After less than eleven days of culture, CD4+ T cells were isolated with the EasySep CD4+ T cell isolation kit. The absence of prior SARS-CoV-2 infection in healthy vaccine recipients was confirmed by negative nucleocapsid antibodies before and after vaccination. Some 2 million PBMC per well were cultured in IMDM with around 5.3% human AB serum, 9 to 10 IU/ml IL-2 and gentamicin, plus 10 ug/ml peptides. On days 3 and 7, half of the culture medium was replaced with fresh IL-2-containing medium. Each peptide stimulation condition was cultured in triplicate wells unless otherwise noted. PBMC were separated from whole blood using Ficoll-Paque Plus gradient centrifugation and were then either cryopreserved at -140C or used fresh. The overlapping peptide pools covered the spike proteins of SARS-CoV-2 as well as those of the common cold coronaviruses HCoV-NL63, HCoV-OC43 and HCoV-229E. The QIAamp micro DNA kit was used to extract genomic DNA from the cultured CD4+ T cells.

The full study reports these points: Limitations of the study were the small number of convalescent patients and the absence of early post-infection timepoints. Among healthy vaccine recipients, nearly all vaccine-induced clones were SARS-CoV-2 mono-reactive, and only 1 of 255 was cross-reactive with common cold coronaviruses. Both infection-induced and vaccine-induced clones contracted markedly at late post-vaccination timepoints, which is consistent with waning T cell responses.

On this clone itself: Its antigen is currently not known. No much larger clonotype is one base removed from it; base qualities were not supplied.

The chain was built from TRBV27 and TRBJ2-1; 5 matching bases give a weak D call of TRBD1. This TCR was sampled from a human donor who received a COVID-19 vaccine. Material: CD4+ T cells from PBMCs cultured with HCoV-OC43 spike peptides, obtained before COVID-19 vaccination. The cell subset or site label, as the study defines it: HCoV-OC43 spike overlapping peptide pool stimulation. At the DNA level, the sequence is TGTGCCAGCTCTAGGCTTGGAACAGGCGACAATGAGCAGTTCTTC. Its translation reads: CASSRLGTGDNEQFF.